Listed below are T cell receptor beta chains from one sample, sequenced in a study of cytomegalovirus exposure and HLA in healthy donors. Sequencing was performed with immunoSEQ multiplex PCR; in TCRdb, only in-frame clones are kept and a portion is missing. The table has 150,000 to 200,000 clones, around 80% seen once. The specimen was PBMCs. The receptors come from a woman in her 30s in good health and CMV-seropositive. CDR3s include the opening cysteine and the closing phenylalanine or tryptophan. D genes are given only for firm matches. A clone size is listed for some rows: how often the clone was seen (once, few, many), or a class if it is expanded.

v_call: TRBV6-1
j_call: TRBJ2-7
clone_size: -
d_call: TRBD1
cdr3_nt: TGTGCCAGCGGACAGGGACCCGGCGAGCAGTACTTC
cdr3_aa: CASGQGPGEQYF

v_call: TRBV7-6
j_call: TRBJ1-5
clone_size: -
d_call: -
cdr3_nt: TGTGCCAGCAGCTTAGGGAGAGGCAATCAGCCCCAGCATTTT
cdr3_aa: CASSLGRGNQPQHF

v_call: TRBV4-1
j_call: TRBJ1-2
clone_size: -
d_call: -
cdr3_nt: TGCGCCAGCAGCCAAGATCGGCGTTCAGGGCTGGAAGGCTACACCTTC
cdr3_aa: CASSQDRRSGLEGYTF

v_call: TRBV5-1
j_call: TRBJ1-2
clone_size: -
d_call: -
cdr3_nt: TGCGCCAGCAGAACCGGGGAGCAGGATGGCTACACCTTC
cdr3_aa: CASRTGEQDGYTF

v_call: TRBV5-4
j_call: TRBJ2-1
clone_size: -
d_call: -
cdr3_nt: TGTGCCAGCAGCTTGGGGCTCAATACCTACAATGAGCAGTTCTTC
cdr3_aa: CASSLGLNTYNEQFF

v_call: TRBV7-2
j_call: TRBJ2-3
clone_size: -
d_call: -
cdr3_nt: TGTGCCAGCAGCTTAGAGGGCAGAGGGGATACGCAGTATTTT
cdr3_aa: CASSLEGRGDTQYF

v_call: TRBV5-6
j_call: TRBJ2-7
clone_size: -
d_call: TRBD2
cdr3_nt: TGTGCCAGCAGCACCTTAGCGGGAAATTACGAGCAGTACTTC
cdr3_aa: CASSTLAGNYEQYF

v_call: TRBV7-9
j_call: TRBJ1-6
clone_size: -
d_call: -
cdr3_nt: TGTGCCAGCAGCTTAGCCCCCGGAATTGGGGCAAATTCACCCCTCCACTTT
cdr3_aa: CASSLAPGIGANSPLHF

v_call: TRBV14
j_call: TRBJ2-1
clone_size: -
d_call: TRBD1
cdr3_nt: TGTGCCAGCAGCCAAGCCCCCGACAGGGGCTACTACAATGAGCAGTTCTTC
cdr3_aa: CASSQAPDRGYYNEQFF

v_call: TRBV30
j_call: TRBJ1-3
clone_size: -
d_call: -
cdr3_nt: TGTGCCGGTACCGGGACACACTCTGGAAACACCATATATTTT
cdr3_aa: CAGTGTHSGNTIYF

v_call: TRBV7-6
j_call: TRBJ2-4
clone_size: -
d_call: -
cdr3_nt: TGTGCCAGCAGCTTTGCGAGGTCCCTAGCCAAAAACATTCAGTACTTC
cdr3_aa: CASSFARSLAKNIQYF

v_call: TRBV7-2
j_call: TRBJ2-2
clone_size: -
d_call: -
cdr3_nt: TGTGCCAGCAGCCCCGCCCGAAAGAGCGTGGGCACCGGGGAGCTGTTTTTT
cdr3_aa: CASSPARKSVGTGELFF

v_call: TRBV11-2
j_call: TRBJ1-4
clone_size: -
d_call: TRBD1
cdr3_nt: TGTGCCAGCAGCTTAACAGGGGCCCGATATGAAAAACTGTTTTTT
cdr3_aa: CASSLTGARYEKLFF

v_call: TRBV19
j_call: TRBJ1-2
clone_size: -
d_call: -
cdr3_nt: TGTGCCAGCAGGGCGGAGGGCCGTAACTATGGCTACACCTTC
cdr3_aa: CASRAEGRNYGYTF

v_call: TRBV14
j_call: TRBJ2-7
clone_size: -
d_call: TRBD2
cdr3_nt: TGTGCCAGCAGCCAACTAACTAGCGGGAACTACGAGCAGTACTTC
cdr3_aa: CASSQLTSGNYEQYF

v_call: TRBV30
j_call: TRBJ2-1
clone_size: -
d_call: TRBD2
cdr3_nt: TGTGCCTGGAGGTCCGAACTAGCGGGGTCCTACAATGAGCAGTTCTTC
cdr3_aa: CAWRSELAGSYNEQFF

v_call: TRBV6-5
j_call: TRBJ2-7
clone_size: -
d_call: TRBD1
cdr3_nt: TGTGCCAGCAGTTACCGGCTGACAGGGGTTCTGGGCGAGCAGTACTTC
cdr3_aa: CASSYRLTGVLGEQYF

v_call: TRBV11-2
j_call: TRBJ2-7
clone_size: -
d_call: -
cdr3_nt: TGTGCCAGCAGCTCGACAGTCTACGAGCAGTACTTC
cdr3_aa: CASSSTVYEQYF

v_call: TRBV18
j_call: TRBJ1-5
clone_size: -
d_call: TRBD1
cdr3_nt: TGTGCCAGCTCACAGGACAGGGTGAATCAGCCCCAGCATTTT
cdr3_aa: CASSQDRVNQPQHF

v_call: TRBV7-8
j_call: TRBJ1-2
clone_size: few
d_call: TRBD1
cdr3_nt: TGTGCCAGCAGCCCAGTCGCCGGGACAGGGTATGGCTACACCTTC
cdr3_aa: CASSPVAGTGYGYTF

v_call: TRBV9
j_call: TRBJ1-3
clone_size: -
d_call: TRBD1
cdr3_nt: TGTGCCAGCAGCGTCTCCGGGACAGGGGCTGGAAACACCATATATTTT
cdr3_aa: CASSVSGTGAGNTIYF

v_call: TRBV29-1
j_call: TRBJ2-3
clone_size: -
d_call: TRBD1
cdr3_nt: TGCAGCGTGGACAGGGGGGGCACAGATACGCAGTATTTT
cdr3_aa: CSVDRGGTDTQYF

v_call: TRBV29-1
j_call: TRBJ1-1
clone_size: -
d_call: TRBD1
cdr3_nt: TGCAGCGTTGAGCCCCTGACAGGGGGCGTAGAGGCTTTCTTT
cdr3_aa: CSVEPLTGGVEAFF

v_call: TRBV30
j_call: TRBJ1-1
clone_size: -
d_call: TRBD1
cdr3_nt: TGTGCCTGGAGTCCGACAGGGGCTGGGGACACTGAAGCTTTCTTT
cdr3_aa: CAWSPTGAGDTEAFF

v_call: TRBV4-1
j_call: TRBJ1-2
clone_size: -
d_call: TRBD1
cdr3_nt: TGCGCCAGCAGCCAAGTAGGACAGGGGATAGGCTACACCTTC
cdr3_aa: CASSQVGQGIGYTF

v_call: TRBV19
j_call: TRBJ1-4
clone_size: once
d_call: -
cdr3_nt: TGTGCCAGTAGTTTGGGCGCAGGGAATGAAAAACTGTTTTTT
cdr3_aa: CASSLGAGNEKLFF

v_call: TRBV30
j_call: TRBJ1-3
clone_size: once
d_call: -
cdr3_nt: TGTGCCTGGACCTTTCCTGGAAACACCATATATTTT
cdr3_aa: CAWTFPGNTIYF

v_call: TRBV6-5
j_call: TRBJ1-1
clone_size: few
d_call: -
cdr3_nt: TGTGCCAGCAGTTACGGGGCAGGGATGAACACTGAAGCTTTCTTT
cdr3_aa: CASSYGAGMNTEAFF

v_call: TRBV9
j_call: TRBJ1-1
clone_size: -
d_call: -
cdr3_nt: TGTGCCAGCAGCCCGGCAGCGGGACCTAACACTGAAGCTTTCTTT
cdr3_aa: CASSPAAGPNTEAFF

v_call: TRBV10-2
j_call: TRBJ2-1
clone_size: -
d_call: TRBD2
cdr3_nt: TGCGCCAGCAGGGTGGGCGGGGGAACCTACAATGAGCAGTTCTTC
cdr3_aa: CASRVGGGTYNEQFF

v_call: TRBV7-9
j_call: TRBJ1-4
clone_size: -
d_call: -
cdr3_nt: TGTTCCAGCAGCTCCTATTCAGGGTTCGGGAATGAAAAACTGTTTTTT
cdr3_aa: CSSSSYSGFGNEKLFF

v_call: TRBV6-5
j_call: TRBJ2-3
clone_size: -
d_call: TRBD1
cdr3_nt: TGTGCCAGCAGTTTGGACAGGGTGAGGGATACGCAGTATTTT
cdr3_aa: CASSLDRVRDTQYF